This is a list of T cell receptor beta chains from one sample in a study of CD8+ T cells in alopecia areata. The repertoire was sequenced with immunoSEQ multiplex PCR; TCRdb's copy has only in-frame clones and lacks some. The table lists around 200,000 clones, 58% of them singletons, with 10% to 15% in the top ten. The sequencing used CD8+ T cells sorted from blood, collected at week 24, from a patient treated with tofacitinib. These receptors were obtained from a human donor with alopecia areata. Each CDR3 is given with its conserved first and last residue. The D gene is left open where the match is weak. Where a row states a size, it is once, few, many or the class of an expanded clone; other rows omit it.

.	TRBV7-9	TRBD1	TRBJ1-1	TGTGCCAGCAGCAAATGGGACAGGGCGGTCACTGAAGCTTTCTTT	CASSKWDRAVTEAFF
few	TRBV6-5	.	TRBJ2-1	TGTGCCAGCAGTACTAGCCAGTACAATGAGCAGTTCTTC	CASSTSQYNEQFF
few	TRBV4-1	.	TRBJ1-6	TGCGCCAGCAGCCAAGATGGGGCACCAAGCGGTTCACCCCTCCACTTT	CASSQDGAPSGSPLHF
.	TRBV2	.	TRBJ1-1	TGTGCCAGAGGGACGGGAACGAACACTGAAGCTTTCTTT	CARGTGTNTEAFF
.	TRBV12-5	TRBD1	TRBJ2-2	TGTGCTAGTGGCCCAGGGGGCACCGGGGAGCTGTTTTTT	CASGPGGTGELFF
few	TRBV25-1	TRBD2	TRBJ2-1	TGTGCCGTTTCAAGGGCGGGGGGATCCTACAATGAGCAGTTCTTC	CAVSRAGGSYNEQFF
.	TRBV15	TRBD2	TRBJ2-3	TGTGCCACCAGCGAGAGCTTAGCGGGGGGGCACGTTGAGACGCAGTATTTT	CATSESLAGGHVETQYF
.	TRBV15	.	TRBJ2-7	TGTGCCACCAGCGGGCCCGGCCAGGCCTCCTACGAGCAGTACTTC	CATSGPGQASYEQYF
.	TRBV7-9	.	TRBJ2-4	TGTGCCACTGGAGGGTCCAAAAACATTCAGTACTTC	CATGGSKNIQYF
few	TRBV11-3	.	TRBJ1-1	TGTGCCAGCAGCGCTTGGGGGGATCGGACTGAAGCTTTCTTT	CASSAWGDRTEAFF
.	TRBV2	.	TRBJ2-1	TGTGCCAGCAGTGTTATTAGCTCCTACAATGAGCAGTTCTTC	CASSVISSYNEQFF
.	TRBV5-4	.	TRBJ1-5	TGTGCCAGCAGCTTGGGGGCGGGTCAGCCCCAGCATTTT	CASSLGAGQPQHF
.	TRBV4-1	.	TRBJ1-6	TGCGCCAGCAGCCAAGATGCGGGGGTTGTTTCACCCCTCCACTTT	CASSQDAGVVSPLHF
.	TRBV7-9	.	TRBJ2-7	TGTGCCAGCAGCTTCACACAGGGACCGGTCTACGAGCAGTACTTC	CASSFTQGPVYEQYF
once	TRBV6-5	.	TRBJ2-7	TGTGCCAGCAGTTACAAACAGGGAGGCGAGCAGTACTTC	CASSYKQGGEQYF